This T cell receptor (beta chain) was sequenced during a study of patients and donors after allogeneic stem cell transplantation (dated by TCRdb to between 2020 and 2021). CDR1 DFQATT and CDR2 SNEGSKA were looked up in the germline V gene (reference sequence). The CDR3 sequence holds 15 residues, the cysteine and phenylalanine included. Only CDR3 DNA is held: 45 bases, read in frame from base 1. For this chain, trimming is 5 bases at the V end and 4 bases at the J end, and the number of junction bases without a gene match is 6. The library relied on RT-PCR. Sequencing took place on a NextSeq 550. TCRdb itself trimmed the public reads at Q25 with fastp, ran MiXCR and retained productive beta chains. Identical CDR3 protein sequences are pooled into one entry, listed with their most common genes and DNA. This sample is represented by over 350,000 distinct CDR3 sequences; about a sixth of them were singletons. The ten largest clones add up to less than 8% of the sample.

This clonotype was found a few times. Its antigen has not been determined. Base quality data are lacking; no much larger clone is found one base away. The rearranged segments are TRBV20-1 and TRBJ2-1, and TRBD2 aligns with 12 junction nucleotides. Sequencing input: blood, either unsorted or a sorted T cell fraction (not recorded which). This clonotype was obtained from a human donor who was either an allogeneic HSCT recipient or a stem cell or donor lymphocyte infusion donor (not recorded which). It is not recorded whose cells these are; they may come from a transplant donor. The nucleotide sequence reads as follows: TGCAGTGCTCTAGCGGGAGGGAAGGGGTACAATGAGCAGTTCTTC. It is translated as CSALAGGKGYNEQFF.